This passage covers 26 T cell receptor beta chains from one sample sequenced in a study of tumor-infiltrating lymphocytes in primary liver carcinoma. The tissue used was unsorted bulk material of about 19-31 mg. RNA and DNA were co-extracted from it with the AllPrep DNA/RNA mini kit. The authors made TCR beta cDNA from around 500 ng total RNA with a constant-region primer. TCR beta libraries came from three nested multiplex PCR rounds using slightly modified ARM-PCR. For around 10 cycles apiece, the opening two PCR rounds ran with TRBV1-TRBV30 forward primers and a C-beta reverse primer. In TCRdb, the multiplex PCR reads were re-called with MiXCR into one record per CDR3 protein. The sample lists about 84,000 distinct CDR3 sequences; 65% to 80% were seen once. Material: liver tumor tissue from sampling region 1. The subset is: tumor region T1, superior pole. All receptors derive from a man aged 35 to 55 with primary liver carcinoma and hepatitis B virus infection.

This clonotype was found many times. J is TRBJ2-2 and V is TRBV20-1, with D hard to call. The CDR3 totals 12 residues. V was cut by 6 bases and J by 3 bases, with 8 bases left in between. Germline V CDR1 and CDR2: DFQATT, SNEGSKA (reference sequence). CDR3 coding DNA: TGCAGTGCGGCCTGGGACACCGGGGAGCTGTTTTTT. Amino acid sequence: CSAAWDTGELFF.

To note about this clonotype: Its ends do not fully match the called genes, so a read error is possible. The chain couples TRBV11-2 to TRBJ2-5, with 12 bases aligning to TRBD2. The CDR3 spans 20 residues. CDR1 is SGHAT and CDR2 is FQNNGV in the germline V gene. The CDR3 reads CASSLDAPNPLAGGRETQCF. CDR3 sequence (DNA): TGTGCCAGCAGCTTAGATGCCCCTAACCCACTAGCGGGAGGTCGAGAGACCCAGTGTTTC.

About this clonotype itself: With a much larger clone just one base away, this may be a read error. The CDR3 does not close with the conserved phenylalanine or tryptophan, likely indicating a read error. This rearrangement joins TRBV7-9 to TRBJ2-1, with D hard to call. This CDR3 region has 13 residues. Germline-derived CDR1 and CDR2 are SEHNR and FQNEAQ (reference sequence). The V end was cut by 1 base, the J end by 6 bases, with 7 bases between. CDR3 in DNA: TGTGCCAGCAGCTTAGGATGGGGCAATGAGCAGTTCTCC. Translated: CASSLGWGNEQFS.

About this clonotype: This CDR3 is missing its conserved last phenylalanine or tryptophan, likely due to a read error. This chain uses TRBV11-2 with TRBJ2-7, with 13 bases fitting TRBD2. Unmatched junction bases numbered 11, after V lost 2 bases and J lost 4 bases. Per the germline V gene, CDR1 is SGHAT and CDR2 is FQNNGV. The CDR3 consists of 18 residues. CDR3 DNA sequence: TGTGCCAGCAGCTTATCCGTTGTACTAGCGGGAGGGAGGTACGAGCAGTACCTC. This sequence encodes CASSLSVVLAGGRYEQYL.

With respect to this clonotype: A clone one base away is much larger, so this may be a read error. This CDR3 is CASPRNRGRGKLFF. The CDR3 region has the DNA TGTGCCAGCCCACGTAACAGGGGGCGGGGAAAACTGTTTTTT. V gene TRBV28 combines with J gene TRBJ1-4; 9 nucleotides line up with TRBD1. V was pared by 8 bases and J by 10 bases, with 11 bases of the junction left unmatched. Germline V gene data show CDR1 as MDHEN and CDR2 as SYDVKM. CDR3 length: 14 amino acids.

About this clonotype: This may come from a read error, since a much larger clone is one base off. V usage is TRBV28 and J usage is TRBJ1-4; D gene unclear. Germline V CDR1 and CDR2: MDHEN, SYDVKM. This CDR3 contains 13 residues. CDR3 residues: CAGSSAFSGKLFF. The CDR3 DNA reads as TGTGCCGGCAGTTCCGCATTTTCTGGAAAACTGTTTTTT.

This chain uses TRBV7-3 with TRBJ1-1; D not resolved. CDR3 length: 13 amino acids. Germline V gene lookup returns CDR1 SGHTA and CDR2 FQGTGA. V shed 6 bases and J shed 1 base, with 9 bases lying between them. This CDR3 is CASSSGRNTEAFF. In DNA form, the CDR3 reads TGTGCCAGCAGTTCTGGACGGAACACTGAAGCTTTCTTT. Variable domain in full (rest from reference TRBV7-3 and TRBJ1-1): GAGVSQTPSNKVTEKGKYVELRCDPISGHTALYWYRQSLGQGPEFLIYFQGTGAADDSGLPNDRFFAVRPEGSVSTLKIQRTERGDSAVYLCASSSGRNTEAFFGQGTRLTVV.

V gene TRBV7-3 combines with J gene TRBJ2-2, with no clear D. V dropped 5 bases and J dropped 14 bases, with 24 bases sitting between them. The CDR3 is 15 residues long. Germline loops: CDR1 SGHTA, CDR2 FQGTGA. In DNA, the CDR3 is TGTGCCAGCAGCCCCCGGTACGCCAACACCGAGGAACTGTTTTTT. This gives the protein CASSPRYANTEELFF.

Of note for this clonotype: A much larger clone lies one base from this, so it may be a read error. The rearrangement links TRBV5-1 to TRBJ1-1, with TRBD1 as a possible D gene (6 bases). This CDR3 has 14 residues. Trimming cost V 0 bases and J 4 bases, with 10 bases left between them. CDR1 is SGHRS, CDR2 YFSETQ, per germline. The CDR3 coding sequence is TGCGCCAGCAGCTTGGCCGTAGGGGGCACTGAAGCTTTCTTT. Translated, it gives CASSLAVGGTEAFF. Combining the CDR3 with reference TRBV5-1 and TRBJ1-1 gives the whole variable domain KAGVTQTPRYLIKTRGQQVTLSCSPISGHRSVSWYQQTPGQGLQFLFEYFSETQRNKGNFPGRFSGRQFSNSRSEMNVSTLELGDSALYLCASSLAVGGTEAFFGQGTRLTVV.

Turning to this clonotype: An end of the junction differs from the germline gene, which may be a read error. The chain links TRBV6-5 to TRBJ1-2; TRBD1 matches 7 bases. The CDR3 runs to 17 residues. Germline values: CDR1 MNHEY, CDR2 SVGAGI. The DNA of the CDR3 is TGTACCAGCAATCTTCGCTATCCAGGGGGTACATTCTATGGCTACGCCTTC. Translating gives CTSNLRYPGGTFYGYAF.

This clonotype was detected once. The V call is TRBV30, the J call TRBJ2-6; perhaps D is TRBD1 or TRBD2 (5 bases each). Germline values: CDR1 GTSNPN, CDR2 SVGIG (reference sequence). This CDR3 spans 15 amino acids. V dropped 5 bases and J dropped 1 base, with 12 bases sitting between them. The CDR3 loop reads CAWERGSSGANVLTF. Written as DNA, the CDR3 is TGTGCCTGGGAGAGGGGTAGTTCTGGGGCCAACGTCCTGACTTTC.

To note about this clonotype: One junction end does not reproduce the germline sequence, and a read error may be involved. The rearrangement joins TRBV7-2 to TRBJ2-7, with D uncertain. The CDR3 runs 15 residues. CDR1 is SGHTA, CDR2 FQGNSA, per germline. DNA for the CDR3: TGTGTCAGCAGCTTAAGAACGGTGGGTCCCTACGAGCAGTACTTC. Its translation is CVSSLRTVGPYEQYF.

This clonotype was seen a handful of times. The junction departs from germline at one end; a sequencing error may be responsible. V is TRBV20-1 and J is TRBJ1-3; D is uncertain. The germline V gene has CDR1 DFQATT and CDR2 SNEGSKA (reference sequence). The CDR3 contains 13 residues. The CDR3 bases are TGCAGTGCTAGAAGTCTCTCTGGAGACACCATATATTTT. Translated, it gives CSARSLSGDTIYF.

To note about this clonotype: One end of the junction is discordant with germline, which a read error may explain. This chain links TRBV4-1 with TRBJ2-2; D assignment may be TRBD1 or TRBD2 (5 bases each). There are 14 residues in the CDR3. In germline, CDR1 is MGHRA, CDR2 YSYEKL. Here the CDR3 reads CASSQDNGAGELLF. In DNA form, the CDR3 reads TGCGCCAGCAGTCAAGACAATGGGGCCGGGGAGCTGCTTTTT.

Comments on this clonotype: Relative to the germline gene, one junction end is altered; a read error may explain this. The rearrangement uses TRBV11-1 and TRBJ1-5; D unclear. CDR3 size: 13 residues. Germline CDR1 is SGHAT and CDR2 is FQDESV (reference sequence). The CDR3 DNA reads TGTGCCAGCAGGTCCGGGCCAGATCAGCCCCAACATTTT. It specifies CASRSGPDQPQHF.

As regards this clonotype: An end of the junction does not agree with germline; a read error may underlie this. The rearrangement links TRBV13 to TRBJ1-6; D gene unclear. Per germline, CDR1 PRHDT and CDR2 FYEKMQ (reference sequence). This CDR3 spans 15 amino acids. The CDR3 region has the DNA TGTGACAGCAGCTTAGTACCGGGGTGCGATTCACCCCTCCACTTT. It yields the protein CDSSLVPGCDSPLHF.

This clonotype was seen more than once but under ten times. The junction and the germline gene differ at one end; a read error may be behind it. The rearrangement links TRBV12-3 or TRBV12-4 to TRBJ2-7, with D perhaps TRBD1 or TRBD2 (5 bases each). The CDR3 is made up of 16 amino acids. This chain's CDR3 is CASTLGTGTGRYEQYF. CDR3 coding DNA: TGTGCCAGCACTTTAGGAACCGGGACGGGGAGATACGAGCAGTACTTC.

The chain links TRBV5-1 to TRBJ2-1; D gene unclear. V was pared by 4 bases and J by 6 bases, with 11 bases between. The CDR3 spans 13 residues. Germline V gives CDR1 SGHRS, CDR2 YFSETQ. The CDR3 coding sequence is TGCGCCAGCAGCATTTGGTTCTTCAATGAGCAGTTCTTC. It encodes CASSIWFFNEQFF.

For this clonotype: Its ends do not fully match the called genes, so a read error is possible. The genes are TRBV11-2 and TRBJ2-2; TRBD1 aligns across 7 bases. From germline, CDR1 is SGHAT and CDR2 FQNNGV. CDR3 size: 15 residues. The CDR3 sequence: CASSFEGAGAGEQFF. The DNA for the CDR3 is TGTGCCAGCAGCTTCGAGGGGGCCGGGGCCGGGGAGCAGTTTTTT.

Worth noting for this clonotype: This is likely a read error, given that the CDR3 carries no conserved phenylalanine or tryptophan at its end. V is TRBV5-4 and J is TRBJ2-3; 8 positions match TRBD2. Germline V gene lookup returns CDR1 SGHNT and CDR2 YYREEE (reference sequence). V trimming: 6 bases; J trimming: 5 bases; junction bases outside the gene matches: 8. The CDR3 runs 14 residues. The CDR3, as DNA: TGTGCCAGCACTTATAGCGGGGTAGGAGATACGCAGTATTTG. It is translated as CASTYSGVGDTQYL.

Regarding this clonotype: A much bigger clone sits one base away, suggesting this may be a read error. This chain connects TRBV7-3 to TRBJ1-1; tentative D call: TRBD1 (5 bases). Germline CDR1 is SGHTA and CDR2 is FQGTGA. The CDR3 has 13 amino acids. The V end was cut by 4 bases, the J end by 3 bases, with 9 bases between. The CDR3 loop is CASSSTVDTEAFF. CDR3 in DNA: TGTGCCAGCAGCTCGACAGTGGACACTGAAGCTTTCTTT.

Worth noting for this clonotype: At one end the junction does not follow the germline gene, possibly because of a read error. This chain joins TRBV5-5 and TRBJ1-1; D possibly corresponds to TRBD1 (5 bases). The CDR3 totals 15 residues. From germline, CDR1 is SGHKS and CDR2 YYEKEE (reference sequence). The CDR3 nucleotides read TGTGTCAGCAGCTTGCGGGGCGCAGGGAACACTGAAGCTTTCTTT. This codes for CVSSLRGAGNTEAFF.

To note about this clonotype: Because it lacks the conserved phenylalanine or tryptophan at the end, this CDR3 is likely a read error. The chain is built from TRBV6-1 and TRBJ2-1; TRBD2 matches at 8 bases. Germline loops: CDR1 MNHNS, CDR2 SASEGT. This CDR3 is 14 amino acids long. J gave up 6 bases and V 9 bases, and 10 bases lay outside the gene matches. This CDR3 reads CARARLATGNEQFL. CDR3 coding DNA: TGTGCCAGAGCCCGACTAGCGACGGGCAATGAGCAGTTCTTA.

As to this clonotype: Because it lacks the conserved phenylalanine or tryptophan at the end, this CDR3 is likely a read error. CDR3 loop: CASSTTGSVTEAFL. Written as DNA, the CDR3 is TGTGCCAGCAGCACAACCGGTTCTGTAACTGAAGCTTTCCTT. This chain joins TRBV11-2 and TRBJ1-1, with D uncertain. The germline V gene has CDR1 SGHAT and CDR2 FQNNGV. Trimming left V 5 bases short and J 5 bases short, with 15 bases between. The CDR3 runs 14 residues.

A remark on this clonotype: One end of the junction varies from germline; a read error may be responsible. This chain uses TRBV12-3 or TRBV12-4 with TRBJ1-3; D is perhaps TRBD1 (6 bases). The CDR3 runs 14 residues. This CDR3 reads CTSSLQGAGNTIYF. CDR3 sequence (DNA): TGTACCAGCAGCCTACAGGGAGCCGGAAACACCATATACTTT.

As to this clonotype: One junction end does not reproduce the germline sequence, and a read error may be involved. The V call is TRBV14, the J call TRBJ2-1; no clear D gene. Germline CDR1 and CDR2: SGHDN and FVKESK. CDR3 size: 12 residues. The CDR3 is CACSALLGEQFF. Written as DNA, the CDR3 is TGTGCCTGCAGCGCCCTACTGGGGGAGCAGTTCTTC.